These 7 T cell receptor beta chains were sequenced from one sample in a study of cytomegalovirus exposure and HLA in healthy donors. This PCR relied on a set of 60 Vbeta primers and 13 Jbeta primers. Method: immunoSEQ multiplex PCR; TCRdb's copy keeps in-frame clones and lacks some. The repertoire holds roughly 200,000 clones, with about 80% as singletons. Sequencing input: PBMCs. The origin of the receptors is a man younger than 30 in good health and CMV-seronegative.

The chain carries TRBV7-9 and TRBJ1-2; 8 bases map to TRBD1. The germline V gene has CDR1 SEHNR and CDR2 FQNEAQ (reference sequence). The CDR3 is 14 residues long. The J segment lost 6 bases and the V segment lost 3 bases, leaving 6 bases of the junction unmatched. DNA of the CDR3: TGTGCCAGCAGCTTCGGGACAGGCCAGAATGGCTACACCTTC. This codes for CASSFGTGQNGYTF.

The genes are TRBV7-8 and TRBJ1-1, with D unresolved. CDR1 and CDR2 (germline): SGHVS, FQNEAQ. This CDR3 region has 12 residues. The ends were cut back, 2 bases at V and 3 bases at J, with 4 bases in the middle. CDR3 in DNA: TGTGCCAGCAGCTTACAGGACACTGAAGCTTTCTTT. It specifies CASSLQDTEAFF. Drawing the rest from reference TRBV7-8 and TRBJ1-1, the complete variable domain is GAGVSQSPRYKVAKRGQDVALRCDPISGHVSLFWYQQALGQGPEFLTYFQNEAQLDKSGLPSDRFFAERPEGSVSTLKIQRTQQEDSAVYLCASSLQDTEAFFGQGTRLTVV.

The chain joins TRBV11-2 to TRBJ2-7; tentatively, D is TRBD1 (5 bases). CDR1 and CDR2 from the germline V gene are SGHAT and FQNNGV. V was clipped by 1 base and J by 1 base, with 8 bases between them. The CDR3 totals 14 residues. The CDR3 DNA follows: TGTGCCAGCAGCTTAGCGGCAGGGTCCTACGAGCAGTACTTC. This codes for CASSLAAGSYEQYF.

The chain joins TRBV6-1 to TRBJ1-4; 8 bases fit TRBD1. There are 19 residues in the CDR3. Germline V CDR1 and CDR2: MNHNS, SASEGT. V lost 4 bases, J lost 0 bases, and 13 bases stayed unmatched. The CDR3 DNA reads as TGTGCCAGCAGTGCCTGGACAGGGCTCGCCCTAGCAACTAATGAAAAACTGTTTTTT. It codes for CASSAWTGLALATNEKLFF.

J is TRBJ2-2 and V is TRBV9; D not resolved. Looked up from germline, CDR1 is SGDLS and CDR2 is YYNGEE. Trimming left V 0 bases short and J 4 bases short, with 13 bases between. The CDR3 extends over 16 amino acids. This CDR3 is CASSVVASGATGELFF. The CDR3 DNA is TGTGCCAGCAGCGTAGTTGCGAGTGGTGCCACCGGGGAGCTGTTTTTT.

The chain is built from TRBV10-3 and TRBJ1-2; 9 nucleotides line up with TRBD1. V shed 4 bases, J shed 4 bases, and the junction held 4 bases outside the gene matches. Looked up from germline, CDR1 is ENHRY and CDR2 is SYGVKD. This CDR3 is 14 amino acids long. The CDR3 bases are TGTGCCATCAGTGTAAAGGACAGGGGCTATGGCTACACCTTC. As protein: CAISVKDRGYGYTF.

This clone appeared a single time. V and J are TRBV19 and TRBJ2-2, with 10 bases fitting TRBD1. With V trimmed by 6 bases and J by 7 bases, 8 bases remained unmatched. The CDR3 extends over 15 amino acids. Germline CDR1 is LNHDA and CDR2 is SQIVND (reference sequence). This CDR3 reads CASRLTGGSGGELFF. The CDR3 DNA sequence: TGTGCCAGTAGGCTGACAGGGGGCAGTGGCGGGGAGCTGTTTTTT.